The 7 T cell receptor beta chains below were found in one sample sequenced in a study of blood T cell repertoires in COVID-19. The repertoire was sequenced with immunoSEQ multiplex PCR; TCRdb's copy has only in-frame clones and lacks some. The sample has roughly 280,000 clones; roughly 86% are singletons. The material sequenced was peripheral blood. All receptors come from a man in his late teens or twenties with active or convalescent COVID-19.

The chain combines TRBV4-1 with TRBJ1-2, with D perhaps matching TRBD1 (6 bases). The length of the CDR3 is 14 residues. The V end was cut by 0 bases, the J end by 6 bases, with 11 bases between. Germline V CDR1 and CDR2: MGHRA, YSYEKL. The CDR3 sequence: CASSQDQGSHGYTF. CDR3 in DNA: TGCGCCAGCAGCCAAGACCAGGGGTCGCATGGCTACACCTTC.

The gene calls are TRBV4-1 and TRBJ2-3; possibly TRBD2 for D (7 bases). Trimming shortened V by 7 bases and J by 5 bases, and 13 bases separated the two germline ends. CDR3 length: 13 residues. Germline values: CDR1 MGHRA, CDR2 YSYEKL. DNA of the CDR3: TGCGCCAGCAAGGGGGGGGCTGGAGATACGCAGTATTTT. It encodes CASKGGAGDTQYF.

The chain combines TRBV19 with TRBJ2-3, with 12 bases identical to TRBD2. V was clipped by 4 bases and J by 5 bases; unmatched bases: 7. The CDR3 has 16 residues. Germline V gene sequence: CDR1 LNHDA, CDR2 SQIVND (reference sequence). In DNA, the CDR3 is TGTGCCAGTAGTAAATCTAGCGGGAGGGCCGAAGATACGCAGTATTTT. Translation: CASSKSSGRAEDTQYF.

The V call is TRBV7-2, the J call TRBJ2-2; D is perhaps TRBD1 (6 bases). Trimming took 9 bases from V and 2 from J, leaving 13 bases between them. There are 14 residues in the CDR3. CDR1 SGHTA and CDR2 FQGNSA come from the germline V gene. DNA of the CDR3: TGTGCCAGAAACCGGGACACAAACACCGGGGAGCTGTTTTTT. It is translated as CARNRDTNTGELFF.

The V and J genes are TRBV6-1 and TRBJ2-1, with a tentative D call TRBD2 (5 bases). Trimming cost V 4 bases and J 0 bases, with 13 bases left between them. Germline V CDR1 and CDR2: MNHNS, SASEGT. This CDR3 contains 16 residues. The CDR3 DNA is TGTGCCAGCAGTGGGACTCTGCGTGGCTCCTACAATGAGCAGTTCTTC. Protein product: CASSGTLRGSYNEQFF.

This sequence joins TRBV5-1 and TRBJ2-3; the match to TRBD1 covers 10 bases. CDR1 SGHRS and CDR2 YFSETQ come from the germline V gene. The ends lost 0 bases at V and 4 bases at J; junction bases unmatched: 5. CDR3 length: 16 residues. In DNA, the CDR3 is TGCGCCAGCAGCTTGGGGTACGGGACAGGGGCAGATACGCAGTATTTT. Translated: CASSLGYGTGADTQYF.

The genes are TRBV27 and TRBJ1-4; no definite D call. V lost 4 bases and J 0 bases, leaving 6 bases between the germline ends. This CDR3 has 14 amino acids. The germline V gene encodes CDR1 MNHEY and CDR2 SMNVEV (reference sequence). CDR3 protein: CASSSPATNEKLFF. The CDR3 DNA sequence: TGTGCCAGCAGTTCCCCAGCAACTAATGAAAAACTGTTTTTT. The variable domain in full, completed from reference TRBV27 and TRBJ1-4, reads EAQVTQNPRYLITVTGKKLTVTCSQNMNHEYMSWYRQDPGLGLRQIYYSMNVEVTDKGDVPEGYKVSRKEKRNFPLILESPSPNQTSLYFCASSSPATNEKLFFGSGTQLSVL.